This record looks at one T cell receptor (beta chain) sequence and its context. Its target is unknown. Each CDR3 protein is one row after TCRdb ran MiXCR on the reads. The table has roughly 920,000 distinct CDR3 sequences, roughly 31% seen once. Germline CDR1 and CDR2: MNHEY and SVGAGI. Trimming took off 2 bases at V and 0 bases at J, with 13 bases between the two ends. There are 16 residues in the CDR3. These data belong to a study of T cell repertoires in cytomegalovirus infection. Study at large: Public TCR beta signatures indicated both CMV infection and matching HLA type.

Study results and limitations: Within the response measured ex vivo, HLA-C-restricted CMV-specific TCR beta clonotypes were dominant.

Sequenced here: cultured CD8+ T cells from PBMCs, sampled from culture after CMV antigen stimulation. The genes are TRBV6-5 and TRBJ1-1; D unresolved. The receptor comes from a human donor in good health (CMV status not recorded). Some clones in this sample may be carry-over from other donors' samples. CDR3 in amino acids: CASSYRDGSMNTEAFF. The DNA for the CDR3 is TGTGCCAGCAGTTACAGGGATGGCTCCATGAACACTGAAGCTTTCTTT.